Presented here are 25 T cell receptor beta chains from one specimen sequenced in a study of T cells in Graves' hyperthyroidism and ophthalmopathy. Amplification of TCR beta CDR3 regions used RNA as the template. In the first-round RT-PCR of the TCR CDR3, the HTBI primer set was used. Using its own MiXCR run on the multiplex PCR reads, TCRdb lists one record per CDR3 protein. The sample contains about 400,000 distinct CDR3 sequences, 13% of which appear only once. Specimen: blood. The receptors were sampled from a woman younger than 30 with Graves' hyperthyroidism.

This chain links TRBV5-1 with TRBJ1-1; D is possibly TRBD1 (5 bases). The germline V gene has CDR1 SGHRS and CDR2 YFSETQ. Trimming pared 1 base from V and 6 bases from J, leaving 10 bases between. CDR3 length equals 13 residues. The CDR3, as DNA: TGCGCCAGCAGCTTGTTCGGGGGGGCTGAAGCTTTCTTT. Translation: CASSLFGGAEAFF.

The table lists this clonotype with many counts. V usage is TRBV29-1 and J usage is TRBJ1-4, with D uncertain. The V gene's germline CDR1 is SQVTM and CDR2 ANQGSEA. This CDR3 spans 11 amino acids. V shed 6 bases and J shed 12 bases, with 14 bases lying between them. CDR3 region: CSVLRVRELFF. As DNA, the CDR3 is TGCAGCGTCCTGAGAGTTAGGGAACTGTTTTTT.

This clonotype was picked up many times. CDR3 sequence reads: CSARREGRYNEQFF. In nucleotides, the CDR3 is TGCAGTGCTAGGCGGGAGGGCCGATACAATGAGCAGTTCTTC. This rearrangement joins TRBV20-1 to TRBJ2-1; 9 nucleotides align to TRBD2. The trim removed 3 bases at V and 4 bases at J, leaving 4 bases unmatched. Germline CDR1 is DFQATT and CDR2 is SNEGSKA (reference sequence). The CDR3 contains 14 residues.

This clonotype was seen at least ten times. This chain joins TRBV15 and TRBJ2-4, with D possibly matching TRBD1 (6 bases). CDR1 and CDR2 from the germline V gene are LNHNV and YYDKDF (reference sequence). The CDR3 loop spans 16 amino acids. V lost 0 bases and J lost 3, with 12 bases in between. CDR3 sequence (DNA): TGTGCCACCAGCAGAGATCGTGGACAGTACAAAAACATTCAGTACTTC. Protein: CATSRDRGQYKNIQYF.

This clonotype showed up many times. This rearrangement joins TRBV7-8 to TRBJ1-2, with no clear D. Germline V lookup: CDR1 SGHVS, CDR2 FQNEAQ. Trimming removed 0 bases from V and 7 bases from J, with 15 bases in between. The CDR3 is 15 amino acids. CDR3 bases: TGTGCCAGCAGCTTAGCCAGATTGGGAGGTCCTGGCTACACCTTC. This codes for CASSLARLGGPGYTF.

This clonotype showed up many times. The chain employs TRBV2 and TRBJ1-4; D is unclear. The CDR3 contains 11 residues. The V and J ends lost 7 bases and 5 bases respectively, with 5 bases between them. Germline CDR1 is SNHLY and CDR2 is FYNNEI. DNA of the CDR3: TGTGCCAGCACGCCGAATGAAAAACTGTTTTTT. It specifies CASTPNEKLFF. Full variable domain (missing parts from reference TRBV2 and TRBJ1-4): EPEVTQTPSHQVTQMGQEVILRCVPISNHLYFYWYRQILGQKVEFLVSFYNNEISEKSEIFDDQFSVERPDGSNFTLKIRSTKLEDSAMYFCASTPNEKLFFGSGTQLSVL.

The genes are TRBV5-1 and TRBJ2-6; D possibly corresponds to TRBD1 (6 bases). The CDR3 has 16 amino acids. Germline CDR1 reads SGHRS; CDR2 reads YFSETQ. Trimming removed 4 bases from V and 2 bases from J, with 13 bases in between. CDR3 bases: TGCGCCAGCAGCGTTTCAGGGGTACCTGGGGCCAACGTCCTGACTTTC. Amino acid sequence: CASSVSGVPGANVLTF.

This clonotype was recorded many times. This CDR3 reads CASSLGSPTDTQYF. DNA for the CDR3: TGTGCCAGCAGTTTAGGTTCCCCCACAGATACGCAGTATTTT. This sequence joins TRBV28 and TRBJ2-3; D ambiguous. The CDR3 loop spans 14 amino acids. The V and J ends lost 2 bases and 2 bases respectively, with 8 bases between them. From germline, CDR1 is MDHEN and CDR2 SYDVKM.

Many counts were recorded for this clonotype. The chain uses TRBV20-1 and TRBJ2-5; the match to TRBD1 covers 8 bases. Trimming took 6 bases from V and 5 from J; bases not matched to a gene: 14. Germline assignment: CDR1 DFQATT and CDR2 SNEGSKA (reference sequence). The CDR3 totals 15 residues. In DNA, the CDR3 is TGCAGTGCCCGGGCCAGGACAGGGTTAGATGAGACCCAGTACTTC. It codes for CSARARTGLDETQYF.

In its sample, this clonotype was seen a few times. The chain carries TRBV24-1 and TRBJ2-7; D is possibly TRBD1 (5 bases). The CDR3 sequence is 12 residues long. CDR1 is KGHDR, CDR2 SFDVKD, per germline. V lost 4 bases and J lost 8, with 11 bases in between. In DNA form, the CDR3 reads TGTGCCACCAGTGACTACGGACACAAGCAGTACTTC. It translates to CATSDYGHKQYF.

This chain uses TRBV29-1 with TRBJ1-2; D gene unclear. The V gene lost 7 bases and the J gene lost 2 bases, with 8 bases spanning the gap. The CDR3 sequence is 11 residues long. The germline CDR1 and CDR2 sequences are SQVTM and ANQGSEA. CDR3 residues: CSAPGNYGYTF. In DNA form, the CDR3 reads TGCAGCGCCCCCGGAAACTATGGCTACACCTTC.

V and J are TRBV19 and TRBJ1-5, with TRBD1 matching 7 bases. The CDR3 length is 16 residues. Germline loops: CDR1 LNHDA, CDR2 SQIVND (reference sequence). Trimming at V came to 6 bases and at J to 3 bases, leaving 11 bases not matched to a gene. The CDR3 nucleotides are TGTGCCAGTAGGAAACAGGGGCCAGCCTCCAATCAGCCCCAGCATTTT. Residues: CASRKQGPASNQPQHF.

This clonotype was seen many times. V gene TRBV3-1 combines with J gene TRBJ2-7, with 8 bases aligning to TRBD1. Germline V gene data show CDR1 as LGHDT and CDR2 as YNNKEL (reference sequence). The CDR3 length is 17 residues. Trimming took 4 bases from V and 3 from J; bases not matched to a gene: 14. CDR3 residues: CASSRRTDRGRYYEQYF. CDR3 sequence (DNA): TGTGCCAGCAGCCGCCGCACAGACAGGGGTAGATACTACGAGCAGTACTTC.

This clonotype has at least ten counts. The genes are TRBV7-8 and TRBJ2-7, with 12 bases that match TRBD2. CDR1 SGHVS and CDR2 FQNEAQ come from the germline V gene. The CDR3 is 14 residues long. V lost 6 bases and J lost 4; bases outside the gene matches: 4. CDR3 nucleotide sequence: TGTGCCAGCAGACCTGGACTAGCGGGGTACGAGCAGTACTTC. This sequence encodes CASRPGLAGYEQYF.

The table lists this clonotype with many counts. V is TRBV20-1 and J is TRBJ2-3, with D hard to call. The CDR3 totals 11 residues. Germline CDR1 is DFQATT and CDR2 is SNEGSKA (reference sequence). The ends were cut back, 5 bases at V and 5 bases at J, with 8 bases in the middle. As DNA, the CDR3 is TGCAGTGCTGACTGGAAAGATACGCAGTATTTT. This translates into CSADWKDTQYF.

In this sample, this clonotype turned up many times. The CDR3 loop is CASSAEREGPVNEQFF. The CDR3, as DNA: TGTGCCAGCAGTGCTGAGCGGGAGGGGCCTGTCAATGAGCAGTTCTTC. The chain joins TRBV6-4 to TRBJ2-1, with 10 bases lining up with TRBD2. Per the germline V gene, CDR1 is MRHNA and CDR2 is SNTAGT. The V segment lost 4 bases and the J segment 6 bases; nucleotides outside the gene matches: 9. CDR3 size: 16 residues.

The chain couples TRBV7-9 to TRBJ2-2; either TRBD1 or TRBD2 may supply D (6 bases each). V was pared by 1 base and J by 3 bases, with 15 bases between. The CDR3 totals 17 residues. Germline CDR1 reads SEHNR; CDR2 reads FQNEAQ (reference sequence). This CDR3 is CASSLEGGIFHTGELFF. The CDR3 coding sequence is TGTGCCAGCAGCTTAGAGGGGGGTATCTTTCACACCGGGGAGCTGTTTTTT.

This clonotype has a count of ten or more. The genes are TRBV3-1 and TRBJ2-5, with D unresolved. Germline CDR1 is LGHDT and CDR2 is YNNKEL (reference sequence). The CDR3 runs to 12 residues. Trimming took 1 base from V and 4 from J, leaving 4 bases between them. The CDR3 reads CASSQGLETQYF. The CDR3 DNA reads as TGTGCCAGCAGCCAAGGTCTAGAGACCCAGTACTTC.

This clonotype was detected ten times or more. The J gene is TRBJ2-1, the V gene TRBV28; D is possibly TRBD2 (5 bases). Trimming stripped 2 bases from V and 6 bases from J, with 17 bases between. The CDR3 spans 16 residues. The germline V gene encodes CDR1 MDHEN and CDR2 SYDVKM. Here the CDR3 reads CASSLSRGNWANEQFF. CDR3 coding DNA: TGTGCCAGCAGTTTAAGTAGAGGGAATTGGGCCAATGAGCAGTTCTTC.

The sample holds a few counts of this clonotype. The gene calls are TRBV12-3 or TRBV12-4 and TRBJ2-7, with a weak D call TRBD1 (5 bases). The CDR3 is made up of 13 amino acids. V was pared by 5 bases and J by 5 bases, with 13 bases between. This CDR3 reads CASSIGLGDEQYF. CDR3 DNA: TGTGCCAGCAGTATAGGTCTAGGGGACGAGCAGTACTTC.

This clonotype was seen a handful of times. This chain uses TRBV5-1 with TRBJ1-3; D gene ambiguous. This CDR3 has 15 residues. Trimming removed 5 bases from V and 2 bases from J, with 14 bases in between. CDR1 is SGHRS and CDR2 is YFSETQ in the germline V gene. CDR3 bases: TGCGCCAGCAGGTACCAAGAAGGTCCTGGAAACACCATATATTTT. Protein product: CASRYQEGPGNTIYF.

At least ten counts were recorded for this clonotype. The V call is TRBV18, the J call TRBJ1-5; D possibly corresponds to TRBD1 (5 bases). Germline CDR1 and CDR2: KGHSH and LQKENI. V was trimmed by 7 bases and J by 4 bases, leaving 14 bases between them. This CDR3 spans 14 amino acids. The CDR3 sequence: CASFQGLGNQPQHF. The CDR3 DNA reads TGTGCCAGCTTTCAGGGTTTAGGGAATCAGCCCCAGCATTTT.

This clonotype was observed at least ten times. V usage is TRBV15 and J usage is TRBJ2-7; TRBD2 matches at 7 bases. In germline, CDR1 is LNHNV, CDR2 YYDKDF (reference sequence). The CDR3 sequence is 17 residues long. Trimming took 1 base from V and 4 from J; bases not matched to a gene: 13. The CDR3, as DNA: TGTGCCACCAGCAGAGGGGAGGGACCCCTCCCACATTACGAGCAGTACTTC. Its protein is CATSRGEGPLPHYEQYF. Supplemented by reference TRBV15 and TRBJ2-7, the full variable domain reads DAMVIQNPRYQVTQFGKPVTLSCSQTLNHNVMYWYQQKSSQAPKLLFHYYDKDFNNEADTPDNFQSRRPNTSFCFLDIRSPGLGDTAMYLCATSRGEGPLPHYEQYFGPGTRLTVT.

This clonotype has a count of ten or more. V usage is TRBV2 and J usage is TRBJ1-4; the D gene is possibly TRBD1 (5 bases). V dropped 5 bases and J dropped 3 bases, with 13 bases sitting between them. The CDR3 loop spans 15 amino acids. CDR1 is SNHLY, CDR2 FYNNEI, per germline. The CDR3 region is CASSPLLGPNEKLFF. In nucleotides, the CDR3 is TGTGCCAGCAGTCCGTTGCTGGGGCCTAATGAAAAACTGTTTTTT.

This clonotype was found many times. The rearrangement uses TRBV5-5 and TRBJ2-7, with D hard to call. V shed 1 base and J shed 2 bases, with 7 bases lying between them. Germline assignment: CDR1 SGHKS and CDR2 YYEKEE (reference sequence). The CDR3 spans 13 residues. CDR3 protein: CASSLNDAYEQYF. Here the CDR3 DNA reads TGTGCCAGCAGCTTGAACGACGCCTACGAGCAGTACTTC.